This T cell receptor (beta chain) was retrieved from a study of T cell repertoires in cytomegalovirus infection. Findings and limits, study-wide: CMV carriers having the relevant HLA were flagged by cumulative public TCR beta family frequency.

This clonotype occurred a few times. Its cognate antigen is unknown. TCRdb reanalysed the reads using MiXCR and keeps one entry per CDR3 protein. The table has roughly 120,000 distinct CDR3 sequences, around a tenth seen once; the top ten hold approximately 33%. The CDR3 loop spans 12 amino acids. Germline loops: CDR1 MNHEY, CDR2 SVGEGT. V was trimmed by 9 bases and J by 0 bases, leaving 8 bases between them. The origin of this receptor is a human donor in good health (CMV status not recorded). Some clones in this sample may be carry-over from other donors' samples. The specimen was PBMCs, sequenced either directly or after in vitro stimulation (not recorded which). The rearrangement joins TRBV6-2 or TRBV6-3 to TRBJ1-1; perhaps TRBD1 as D (6 bases). The CDR3 loop reads CARGHLNTEAFF. CDR3 coding DNA: TGTGCCAGGGGACACTTGAACACTGAAGCTTTCTTT.